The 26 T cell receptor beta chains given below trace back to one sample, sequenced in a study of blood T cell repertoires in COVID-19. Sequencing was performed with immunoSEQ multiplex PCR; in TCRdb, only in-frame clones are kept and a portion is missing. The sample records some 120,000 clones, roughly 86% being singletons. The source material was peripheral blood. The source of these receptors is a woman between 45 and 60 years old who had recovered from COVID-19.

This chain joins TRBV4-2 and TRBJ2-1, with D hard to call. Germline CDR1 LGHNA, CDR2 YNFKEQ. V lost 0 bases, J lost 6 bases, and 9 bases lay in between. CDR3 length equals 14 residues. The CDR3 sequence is CASSQEQRFNEQFF. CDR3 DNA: TGTGCCAGCAGCCAAGAGCAGCGTTTCAATGAGCAGTTCTTC.

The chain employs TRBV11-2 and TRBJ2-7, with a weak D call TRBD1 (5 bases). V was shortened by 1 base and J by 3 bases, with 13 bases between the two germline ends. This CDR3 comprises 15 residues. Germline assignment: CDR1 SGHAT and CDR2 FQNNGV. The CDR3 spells CASSLAPTTDYEQYF. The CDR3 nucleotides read TGTGCCAGCAGCTTAGCCCCGACGACAGACTACGAGCAGTACTTC.

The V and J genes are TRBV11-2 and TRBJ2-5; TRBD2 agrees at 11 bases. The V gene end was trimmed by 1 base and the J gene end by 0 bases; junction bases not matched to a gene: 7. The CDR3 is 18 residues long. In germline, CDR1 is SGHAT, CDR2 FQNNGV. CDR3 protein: CASSLGLIAGGNQETQYF. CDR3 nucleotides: TGTGCCAGCAGCTTAGGGCTAATAGCGGGGGGGAACCAAGAGACCCAGTACTTC.

The chain's CDR3 is CASSQEASGRWYEQYF. The CDR3, as DNA: TGTGCCAGCAGCCAAGAGGCTAGCGGGAGGTGGTACGAGCAGTACTTC. This chain uses TRBV4-2 with TRBJ2-7; 11 nucleotides match TRBD2. V was clipped by 0 bases and J by 4 bases; unmatched bases: 5. The germline V gene encodes CDR1 LGHNA and CDR2 YNFKEQ. This CDR3 is 16 amino acids long.

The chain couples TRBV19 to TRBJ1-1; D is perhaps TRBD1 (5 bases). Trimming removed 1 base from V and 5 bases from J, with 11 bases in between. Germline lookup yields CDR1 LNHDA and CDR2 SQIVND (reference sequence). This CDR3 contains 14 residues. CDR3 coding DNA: TGTGCCAGTAGTATAGGGACACTTCGGACTGAAGCTTTCTTT. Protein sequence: CASSIGTLRTEAFF.

CDR3 bases: TGCAGTGCTAGTAAAACGGGCGGGAGGTTCTACAATGAGCAGTTCTTC. It encodes CSASKTGGRFYNEQFF. This chain links TRBV20-1 with TRBJ2-1, with TRBD2 matching 8 bases. Trimming cost V 3 bases and J 3 bases; bases outside gene matches: 10. Germline CDR1 reads DFQATT; CDR2 reads SNEGSKA (reference sequence). This CDR3 spans 16 amino acids.

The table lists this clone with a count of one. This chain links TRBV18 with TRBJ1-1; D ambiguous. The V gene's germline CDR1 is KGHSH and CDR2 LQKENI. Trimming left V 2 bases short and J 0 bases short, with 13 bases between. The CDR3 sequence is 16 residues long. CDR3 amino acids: CASSPMGRSMNTEAFF. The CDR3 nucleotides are TGTGCCAGCTCACCAATGGGCAGGTCCATGAACACTGAAGCTTTCTTT. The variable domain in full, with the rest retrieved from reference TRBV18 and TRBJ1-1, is NAGVMQNPRHLVRRRGQEARLRCSPMKGHSHVYWYRQLPEEGLKFMVYLQKENIIDESGMPKERFSAEFPKEGPSILRIQQVVRGDSAAYFCASSPMGRSMNTEAFFGQGTRLTVV.

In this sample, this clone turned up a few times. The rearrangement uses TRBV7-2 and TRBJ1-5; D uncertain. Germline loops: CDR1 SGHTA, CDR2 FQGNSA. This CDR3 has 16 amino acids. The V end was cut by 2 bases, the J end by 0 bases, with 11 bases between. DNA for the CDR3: TGTGCCAGCAGCTTATCGACACCTTTTAGCAATCAGCCCCAGCATTTT. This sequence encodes CASSLSTPFSNQPQHF.

This chain's CDR3 is CAFAGQPSYEQYF. Here the CDR3 DNA reads TGTGCCTTTGCGGGACAGCCATCCTACGAGCAGTACTTC. The chain employs TRBV30 and TRBJ2-7, with D maybe TRBD1 (7 bases). This CDR3 spans 13 amino acids. Trimming removed 7 bases from V and 1 base from J, with 14 bases in between. Looked up from germline, CDR1 is GTSNPN and CDR2 is SVGIG (reference sequence).

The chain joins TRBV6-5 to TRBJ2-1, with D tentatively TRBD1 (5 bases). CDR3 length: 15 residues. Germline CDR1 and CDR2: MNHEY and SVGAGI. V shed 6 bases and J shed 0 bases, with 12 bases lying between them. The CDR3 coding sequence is TGTGCCAGCAGAGGGGTCGGTAGCTCCTACAATGAGCAGTTCTTC. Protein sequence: CASRGVGSSYNEQFF.

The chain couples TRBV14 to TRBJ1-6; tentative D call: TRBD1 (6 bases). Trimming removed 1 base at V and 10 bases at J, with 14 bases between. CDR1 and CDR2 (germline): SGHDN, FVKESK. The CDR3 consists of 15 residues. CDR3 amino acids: CASSQGFAGDSPLHF. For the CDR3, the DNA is TGTGCCAGCAGCCAAGGGTTCGCAGGGGACTCACCCCTCCACTTT. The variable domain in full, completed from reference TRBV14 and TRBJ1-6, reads EAGVTQFPSHSVIEKGQTVTLRCDPISGHDNLYWYRRVMGKEIKFLLHFVKESKQDESGMPNNRFLAERTGGTYSTLKVQPAELEDSGVYFCASSQGFAGDSPLHFGNGTRLTVT.

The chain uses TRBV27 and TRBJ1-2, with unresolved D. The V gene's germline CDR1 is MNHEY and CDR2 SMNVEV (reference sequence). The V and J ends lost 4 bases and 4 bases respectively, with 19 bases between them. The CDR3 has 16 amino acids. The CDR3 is CASSSPIRRASYGYTF. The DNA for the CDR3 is TGTGCCAGCAGTTCCCCGATCCGGCGGGCGAGCTATGGCTACACCTTC.

CDR3 DNA: TGTGCCAGCAGCTCCAGGGTTGCTGGGGCCAACGTCCTGACTTTC. Translation gives CASSSRVAGANVLTF. The J gene is TRBJ2-6, the V gene TRBV7-9, with D possibly matching TRBD1 (5 bases). Trimming removed 4 bases from V and 2 bases from J, with 9 bases in between. From germline, CDR1 is SEHNR and CDR2 FQNEAQ (reference sequence). The CDR3 totals 15 residues.

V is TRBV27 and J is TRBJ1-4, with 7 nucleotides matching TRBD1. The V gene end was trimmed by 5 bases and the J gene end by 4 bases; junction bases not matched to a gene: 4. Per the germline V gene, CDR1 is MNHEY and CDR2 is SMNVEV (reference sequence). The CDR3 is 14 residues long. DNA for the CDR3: TGTGCCAGCAGTCAGACAGGGAGTAATGAAAAACTGTTTTTT. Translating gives CASSQTGSNEKLFF.

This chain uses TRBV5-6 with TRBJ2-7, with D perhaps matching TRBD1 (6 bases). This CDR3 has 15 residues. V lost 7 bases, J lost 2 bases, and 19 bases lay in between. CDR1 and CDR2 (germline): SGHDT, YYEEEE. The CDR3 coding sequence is TGTGCCAGCGGGCGCCCGTTTGGGGGCCCCTACGAGCAGTACTTC. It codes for CASGRPFGGPYEQYF.

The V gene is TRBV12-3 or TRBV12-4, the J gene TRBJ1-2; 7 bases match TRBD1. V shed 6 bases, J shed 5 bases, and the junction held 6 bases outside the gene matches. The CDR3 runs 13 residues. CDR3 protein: CASRGQTHYGYTF. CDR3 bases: TGTGCCAGCAGGGGACAGACCCATTATGGCTACACCTTC.

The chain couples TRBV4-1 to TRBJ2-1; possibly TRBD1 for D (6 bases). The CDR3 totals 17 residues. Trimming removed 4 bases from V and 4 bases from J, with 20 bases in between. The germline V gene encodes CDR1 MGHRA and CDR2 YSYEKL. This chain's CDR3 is CASSPRYGVGGYNEQFF. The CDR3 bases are TGCGCCAGCAGCCCCAGGTATGGGGTAGGGGGATACAATGAGCAGTTCTTC.

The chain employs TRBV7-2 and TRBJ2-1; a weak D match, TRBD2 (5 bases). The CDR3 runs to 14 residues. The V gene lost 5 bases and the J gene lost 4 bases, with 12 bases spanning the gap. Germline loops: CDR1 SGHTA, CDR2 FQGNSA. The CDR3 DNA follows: TGTGCCAGCAGCCCATGGACTCCATACAATGAGCAGTTCTTC. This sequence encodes CASSPWTPYNEQFF.

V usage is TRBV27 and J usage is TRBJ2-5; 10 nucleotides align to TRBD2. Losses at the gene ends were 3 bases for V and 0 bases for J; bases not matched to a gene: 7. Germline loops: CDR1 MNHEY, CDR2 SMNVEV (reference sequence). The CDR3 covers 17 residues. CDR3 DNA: TGTGCCAGCAGTTTTCGAGCGGGACTAGCGAACCAAGAGACCCAGTACTTC. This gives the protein CASSFRAGLANQETQYF.

CDR3: CASSPGTSGGGGQYF. DNA for the CDR3: TGTGCCAGCAGCCCCGGGACTAGCGGGGGAGGAGGGCAGTACTTC. The J gene is TRBJ2-7, the V gene TRBV7-8, with 14 bases matching TRBD2. J gave up 9 bases and V 5 bases, and 9 bases lay outside the gene matches. The CDR3 spans 15 residues. Germline CDR1 and CDR2: SGHVS and FQNEAQ.

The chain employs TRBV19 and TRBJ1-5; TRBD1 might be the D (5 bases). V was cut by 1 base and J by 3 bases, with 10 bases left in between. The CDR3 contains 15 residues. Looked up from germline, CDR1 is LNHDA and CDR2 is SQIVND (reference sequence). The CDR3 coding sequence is TGTGCCAGTAGTATAGTCAGGGAGGACAATCAGCCCCAGCATTTT. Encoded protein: CASSIVREDNQPQHF.

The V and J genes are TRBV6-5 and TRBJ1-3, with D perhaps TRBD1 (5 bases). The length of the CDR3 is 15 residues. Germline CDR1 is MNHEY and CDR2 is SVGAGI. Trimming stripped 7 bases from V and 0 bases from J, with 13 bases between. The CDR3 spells CASTRDGSSGNTIYF. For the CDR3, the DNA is TGTGCCAGCACTCGGGACGGGAGCTCTGGAAACACCATATATTTT.

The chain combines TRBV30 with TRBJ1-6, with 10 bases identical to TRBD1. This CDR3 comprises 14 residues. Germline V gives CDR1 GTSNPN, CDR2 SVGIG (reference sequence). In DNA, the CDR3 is TGTGCTGGGACAGGGGAAGTTAGTAGTTCACCCCTCCACTTT. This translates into CAGTGEVSSSPLHF.

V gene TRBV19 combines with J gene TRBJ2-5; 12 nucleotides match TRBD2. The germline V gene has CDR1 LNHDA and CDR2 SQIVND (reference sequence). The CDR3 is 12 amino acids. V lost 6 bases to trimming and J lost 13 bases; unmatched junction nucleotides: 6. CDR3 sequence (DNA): TGTGCCAGTAGCGCTAGCGGGAGGGCGTGGTACTTC. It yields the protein CASSASGRAWYF.

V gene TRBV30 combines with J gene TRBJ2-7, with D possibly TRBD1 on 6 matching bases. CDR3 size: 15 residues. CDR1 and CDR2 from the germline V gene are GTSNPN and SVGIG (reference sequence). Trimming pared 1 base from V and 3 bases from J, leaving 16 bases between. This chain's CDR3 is CAWSGHRDMFYEQYF. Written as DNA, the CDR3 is TGTGCCTGGAGTGGCCACCGGGACATGTTCTACGAGCAGTACTTC.

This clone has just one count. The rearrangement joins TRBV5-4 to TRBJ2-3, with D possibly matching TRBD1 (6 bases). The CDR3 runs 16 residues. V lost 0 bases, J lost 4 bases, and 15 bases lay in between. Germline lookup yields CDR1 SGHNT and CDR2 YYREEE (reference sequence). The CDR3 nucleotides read TGTGCCAGCAGCTTGGTAGGACAGTTATCTCCAGATACGCAGTATTTT. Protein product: CASSLVGQLSPDTQYF.